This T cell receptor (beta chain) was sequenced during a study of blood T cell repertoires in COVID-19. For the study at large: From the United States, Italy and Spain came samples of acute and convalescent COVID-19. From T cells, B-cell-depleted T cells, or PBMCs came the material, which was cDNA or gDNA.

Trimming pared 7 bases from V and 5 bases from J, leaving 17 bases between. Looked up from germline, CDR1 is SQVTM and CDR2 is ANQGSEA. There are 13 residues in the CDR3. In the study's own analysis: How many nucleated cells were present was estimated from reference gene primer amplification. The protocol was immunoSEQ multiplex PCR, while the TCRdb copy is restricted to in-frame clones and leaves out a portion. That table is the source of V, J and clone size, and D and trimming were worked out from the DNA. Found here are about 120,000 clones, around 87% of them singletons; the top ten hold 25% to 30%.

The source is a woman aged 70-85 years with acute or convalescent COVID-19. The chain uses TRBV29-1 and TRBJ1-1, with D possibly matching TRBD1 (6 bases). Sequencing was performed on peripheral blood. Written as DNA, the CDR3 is TGCAGCGCCCTAACAGGGCCCCAAACTGAAGCTTTCTTT. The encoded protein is CSALTGPQTEAFF.